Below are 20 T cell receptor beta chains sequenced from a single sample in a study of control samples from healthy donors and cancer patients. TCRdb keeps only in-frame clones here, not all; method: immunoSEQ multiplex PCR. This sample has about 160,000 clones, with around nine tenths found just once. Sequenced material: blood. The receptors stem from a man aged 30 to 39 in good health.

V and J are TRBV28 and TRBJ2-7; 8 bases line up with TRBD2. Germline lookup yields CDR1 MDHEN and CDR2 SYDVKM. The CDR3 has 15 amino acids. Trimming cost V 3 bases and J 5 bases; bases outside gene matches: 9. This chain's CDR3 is CASSFGREAADEQYF. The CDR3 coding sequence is TGTGCCAGCAGTTTTGGGCGGGAGGCCGCCGACGAGCAGTACTTC.

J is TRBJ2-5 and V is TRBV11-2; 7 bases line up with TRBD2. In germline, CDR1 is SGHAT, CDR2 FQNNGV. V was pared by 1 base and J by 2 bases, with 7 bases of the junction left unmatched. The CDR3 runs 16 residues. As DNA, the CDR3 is TGTGCCAGCAGCTTAGGAGGCATGGGAGGGCAAGAGACCCAGTACTTC. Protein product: CASSLGGMGGQETQYF.

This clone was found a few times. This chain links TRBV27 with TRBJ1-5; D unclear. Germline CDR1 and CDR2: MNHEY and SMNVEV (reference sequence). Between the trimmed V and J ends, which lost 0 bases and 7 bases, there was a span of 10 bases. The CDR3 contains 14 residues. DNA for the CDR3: TGTGCCAGCAGTTTATCGTGGCAAACCCAGCCCCAGCATTTT. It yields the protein CASSLSWQTQPQHF.

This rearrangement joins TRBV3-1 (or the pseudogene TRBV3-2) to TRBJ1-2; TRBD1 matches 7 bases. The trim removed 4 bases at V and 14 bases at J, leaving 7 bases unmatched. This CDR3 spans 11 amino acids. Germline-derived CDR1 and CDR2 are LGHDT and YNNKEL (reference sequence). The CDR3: CASSRTDRKTF. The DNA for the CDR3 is TGTGCCAGCAGCCGAACGGACAGGAAGACCTTC.

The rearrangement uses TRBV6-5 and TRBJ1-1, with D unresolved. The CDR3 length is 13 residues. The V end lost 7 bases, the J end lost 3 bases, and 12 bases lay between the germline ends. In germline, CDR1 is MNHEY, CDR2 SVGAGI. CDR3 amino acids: CASIPNSYTEAFF. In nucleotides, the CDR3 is TGTGCCAGCATCCCGAACTCATACACTGAAGCTTTCTTT.

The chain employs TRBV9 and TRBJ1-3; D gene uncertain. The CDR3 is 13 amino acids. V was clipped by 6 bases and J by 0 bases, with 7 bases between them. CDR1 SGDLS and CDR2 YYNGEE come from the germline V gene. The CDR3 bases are TGTGCCAGCAATTCGGGCTCTGGAAACACCATATATTTT. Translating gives CASNSGSGNTIYF.

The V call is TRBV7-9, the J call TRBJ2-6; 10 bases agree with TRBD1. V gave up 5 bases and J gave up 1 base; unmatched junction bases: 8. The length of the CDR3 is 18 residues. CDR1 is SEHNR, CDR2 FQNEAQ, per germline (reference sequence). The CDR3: CASSLLRDRGSGANVLTF. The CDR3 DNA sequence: TGTGCCAGCAGCCTCCTAAGGGACAGGGGTTCTGGGGCCAACGTCCTGACTTTC.

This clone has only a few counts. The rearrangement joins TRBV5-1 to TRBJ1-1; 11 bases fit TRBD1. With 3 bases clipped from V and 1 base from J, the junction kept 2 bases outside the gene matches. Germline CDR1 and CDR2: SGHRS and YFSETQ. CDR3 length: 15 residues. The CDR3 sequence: CASSWGTGGNTEAFF. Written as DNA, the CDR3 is TGCGCCAGCAGCTGGGGGACAGGGGGGAACACTGAAGCTTTCTTT.

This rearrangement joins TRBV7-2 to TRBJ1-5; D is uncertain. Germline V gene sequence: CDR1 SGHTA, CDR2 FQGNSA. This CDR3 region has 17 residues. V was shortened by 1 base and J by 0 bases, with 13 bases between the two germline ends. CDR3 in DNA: TGTGCCAGCAGCTTAGTGGCGTCCCCTTTTAGCAATCAGCCCCAGCATTTT. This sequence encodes CASSLVASPFSNQPQHF.

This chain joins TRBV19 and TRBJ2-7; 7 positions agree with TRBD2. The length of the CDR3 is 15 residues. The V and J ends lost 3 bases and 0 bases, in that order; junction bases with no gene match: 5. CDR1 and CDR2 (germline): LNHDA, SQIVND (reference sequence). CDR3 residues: CASSMLAANSYEQYF. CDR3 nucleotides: TGTGCCAGTAGTATGCTAGCGGCGAACTCCTACGAGCAGTACTTC.

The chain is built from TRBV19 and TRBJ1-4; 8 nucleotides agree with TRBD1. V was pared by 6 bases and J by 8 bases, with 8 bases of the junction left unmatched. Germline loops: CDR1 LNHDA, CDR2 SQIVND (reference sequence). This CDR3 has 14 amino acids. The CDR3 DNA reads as TGTGCCAGTAGCGTACAGGGGGTTGGGGAAAAACTGTTTTTT. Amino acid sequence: CASSVQGVGEKLFF.

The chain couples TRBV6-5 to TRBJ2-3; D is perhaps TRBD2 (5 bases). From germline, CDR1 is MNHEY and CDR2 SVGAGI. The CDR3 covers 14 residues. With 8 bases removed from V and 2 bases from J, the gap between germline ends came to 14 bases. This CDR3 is CASSPRRVTDTQYF. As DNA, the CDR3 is TGTGCCAGCTCTCCCCGGCGGGTCACAGATACGCAGTATTTT.

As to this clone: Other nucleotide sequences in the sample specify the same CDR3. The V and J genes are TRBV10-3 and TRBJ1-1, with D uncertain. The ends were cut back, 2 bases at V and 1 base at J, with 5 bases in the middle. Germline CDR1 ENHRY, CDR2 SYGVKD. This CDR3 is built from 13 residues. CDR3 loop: CAISEAENTEAFF. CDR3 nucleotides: TGTGCCATCAGTGAGGCCGAGAACACTGAAGCTTTCTTT.

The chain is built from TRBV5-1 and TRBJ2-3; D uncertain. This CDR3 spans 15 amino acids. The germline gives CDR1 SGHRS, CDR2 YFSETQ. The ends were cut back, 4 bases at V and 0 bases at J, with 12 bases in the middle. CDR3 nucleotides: TGCGCCAGCAGCCCCTCTGCGTCTAGCACAGATACGCAGTATTTT. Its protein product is CASSPSASSTDTQYF.

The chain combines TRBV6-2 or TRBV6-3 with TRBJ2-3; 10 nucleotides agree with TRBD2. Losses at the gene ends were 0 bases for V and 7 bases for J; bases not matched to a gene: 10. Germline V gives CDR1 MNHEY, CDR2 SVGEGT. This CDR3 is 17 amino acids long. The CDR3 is CASSYSRAAGGTHTQYF. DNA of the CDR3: TGTGCCAGCAGTTACTCGAGGGCAGCGGGGGGGACCCATACGCAGTATTTT.

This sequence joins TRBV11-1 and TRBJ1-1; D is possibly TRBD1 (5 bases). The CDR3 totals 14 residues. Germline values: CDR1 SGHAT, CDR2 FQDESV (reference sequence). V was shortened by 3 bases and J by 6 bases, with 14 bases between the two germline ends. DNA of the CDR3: TGTGCCAGCAGCTTTGAGGAGGGACCCGCTGAAGCTTTCTTT. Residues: CASSFEEGPAEAFF.

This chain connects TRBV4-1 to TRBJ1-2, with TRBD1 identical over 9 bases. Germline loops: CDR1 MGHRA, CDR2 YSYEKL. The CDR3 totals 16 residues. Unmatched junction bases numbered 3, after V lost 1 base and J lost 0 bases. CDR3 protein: CASSQGRDRANYGYTF. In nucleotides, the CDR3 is TGCGCCAGCAGCCAAGGGAGGGACAGGGCTAACTATGGCTACACCTTC.

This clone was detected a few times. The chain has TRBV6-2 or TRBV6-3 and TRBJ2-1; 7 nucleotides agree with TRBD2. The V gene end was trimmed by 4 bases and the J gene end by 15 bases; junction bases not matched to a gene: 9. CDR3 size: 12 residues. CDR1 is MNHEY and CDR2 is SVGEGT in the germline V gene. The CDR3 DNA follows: TGTGCCAGCAGTTTAAGCGGGGAAGATGGGTTCTTC. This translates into CASSLSGEDGFF.

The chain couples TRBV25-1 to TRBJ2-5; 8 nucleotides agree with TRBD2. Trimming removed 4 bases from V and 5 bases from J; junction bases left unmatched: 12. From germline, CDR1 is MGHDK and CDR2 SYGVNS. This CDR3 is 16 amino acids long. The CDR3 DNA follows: TGTGCCAGCAGTGTAAGCGGACTAGCAATGGGCGAGACCCAGTACTTC. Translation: CASSVSGLAMGETQYF.

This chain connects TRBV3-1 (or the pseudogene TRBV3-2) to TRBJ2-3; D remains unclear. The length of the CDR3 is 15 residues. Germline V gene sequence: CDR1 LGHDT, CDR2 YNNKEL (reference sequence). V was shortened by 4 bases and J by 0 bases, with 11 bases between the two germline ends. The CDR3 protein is CASSLSDHSTDTQYF. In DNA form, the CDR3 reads TGTGCCAGCAGCCTTTCGGACCATAGCACAGATACGCAGTATTTT.